What follows describes a single TCR beta chain. The method was immunoSEQ multiplex PCR; TCRdb's version includes in-frame clones alone and lacks a portion of them. There are some 150,000 clones in the sample; 85% to 90% occur only once, and approximately 1.3% lies in the top ten. This sample was taken from a study of blood T cell repertoires in COVID-19. As for the study in general: The study drew acute and convalescent COVID-19 samples from the United States, Italy and Spain. Sample material is recorded as cDNA or gDNA derived from T cells, B-cell-depleted T cells, or PBMCs.

The sample was PBMCs or T cells enriched from blood (not recorded which). This TCR was sampled from a woman aged 25 to 39 with acute COVID-19.

As DNA, the CDR3 is TGTGCCAGCAGTCCTAGCGGGAGGGGGGGACCCTACGAGCAGTACTTC. Amino acids: CASSPSGRGGPYEQYF. The chain links TRBV27 to TRBJ2-7, with 12 bases aligning to TRBD2. The CDR3 has 16 amino acids. Germline V gene lookup returns CDR1 MNHEY and CDR2 SMNVEV (reference sequence). V lost 5 bases to trimming and J lost 2 bases; unmatched junction nucleotides: 7.